The clone carrying this TCR beta chain is a singleton in its sample. What it binds is not known. From germline, CDR1 is MNHEY and CDR2 SMNVEV (reference sequence). The CDR3 is 16 residues long. V shed 1 base and J 5 bases; nucleotides not matched to a gene: 7. The entry originates in a study of OX40 agonist ivuxolimab in advanced cancers. Study-wide points: On average, CD8+ T cells had more expanded clones than CD4+.

Assay used: immunoSEQ multiplex PCR; TCRdb lists only in-frame clones, some missing. The sample lists about 35,000 clones, 84% occurring once. The specimen comprised CD4+ or CD8+ T cells sorted from blood, sampled in a trial of the OX40 agonist ivuxolimab. The origin of this receptor is an adult with an advanced solid tumor such as melanoma, head and neck, liver or kidney cancer. The V call is TRBV27, the J call TRBJ2-5; 10 nucleotides align to TRBD2. The CDR3 DNA is TGTGCCAGCAGTTTATTCCCTAGCGGGAGCCGGGAGACCCAGTACTTC. Amino acid sequence: CASSLFPSGSRETQYF.